This TCR beta chain emerged from a study of blood T cell repertoires in COVID-19 (TCRdb year 2020). Describing the broader study: Samples covering the acute and convalescent phases of COVID-19 were provided by collaborators in the United States, Italy and Spain. The material from the prospective study consisted of cDNA or gDNA derived from T cells, B-cell-depleted T cells, or PBMCs. The dataset comprised deeply sampled blood TCRbeta repertoires from subjects exposed to, actively infected with, or recovered from COVID-19. The repertoires were released in a freely available public database intended as a resource for research on the immune response to SARS-CoV-2. The samples were drawn from two sources: the first 160 participants of the ongoing ImmuneRACE study, and 950 to 1,500 subjects contributed by 6 global collaborators. The sample metadata nearly always contained a de-identified subject ID, COVID-19 status, age in years and sex. Where HLA class I and class II types were available, the types were taken from metadata supplied by the sample provider, not from assay-based typing. On the study overall, not on this receptor specifically: How much clinical and demographic metadata was included differed by source and by participant, and the metadata was provided uncurated.

A second Seattle source provided samples from volunteer blood donors who had recovered from COVID-19. The collaborating institutions used their own protocols to collect whole blood in K2EDTA tubes. Collaborator samples were shipped for TCRbeta analysis as frozen whole blood, isolated PBMCs, or DNA extracted from either sample type. TCRbeta CDR3 regions were amplified from genomic DNA by means of the immunoSEQ Assay, a bias-controlled multiplex PCR. Per the source publication's procedure: Nucleated cell counts per sample were estimated from amplification of reference gene primers within the assay. Sequence reads were collapsed and filtered to measure the absolute abundance of every unique TCRbeta CDR3 rearrangement. For each sample, productive Simpson clonality was calculated as the square root of Simpson's diversity index across productive rearrangements. TCRdb limited this immuneACCESS table to in-frame rearrangements with V and J called. A share of clones is missing; checked studies link under half to unresolved V genes, and the rest is unexplained. The V and J calls and clone size were taken over from that table, and D and trimming were inferred from the DNA. This sample lists over 200,000 clones; around 90% were detected once. The ten top clones hold roughly 6% of the sample.

As regards this clone: Its binding antigen is unknown. Base quality data are lacking; no much larger clone is found one base away.

Taken from cysteine to phenylalanine, the CDR3 has 15 residues. Only the CDR3 DNA is retained, 45 bases long and in frame from the first base. Reading the germline V gene gives CDR1 MDHEN and CDR2 SYDVKM. V is cut by 6 bases and J by 6 bases, and the space between the germline ends is 21 bases. The clonotype comes from a man in his sixties who had recovered from COVID-19. The chain uses TRBV28 and TRBJ2-7; 5 matching bases give a weak D call of TRBD2. The sequencing sample was made of peripheral blood. The sequenced DNA: TGTGCCAGCAGAAATTTGCGGGTACGGATGAGCGAGCAGTACTTC. Translated, this gives CASRNLRVRMSEQYF.